This T cell receptor (beta chain) was documented in a study of regulatory T cells in long-lasting Graves disease. Across the whole study: For under 3 months, newly diagnosed Graves' patients had been taking antithyroid drugs.

Construction of TCR beta libraries relied on iRepertoire HTBI primers and on Arm-PCR targeting CDR3 regions. TCRdb recomputed calls from the multiplex PCR reads with MiXCR, one row per CDR3 protein. The sample includes around 500,000 distinct CDR3 sequences, more than 10% seen only once; the top ten take 7.5% to 9%. The CDR3 spans 18 residues. The germline gives CDR1 SEHNR, CDR2 FQNEAQ (reference sequence). Trimming removed 1 base from V and 0 bases from J, with 18 bases in between. Described time point: newly diagnosed GD, antithyroid drugs for less than 3 months. From RNA extracted from PBMCs, the TCR library was made. For this clonotype: Antigen: not known.

Study-level results: Lower TCR diversity characterized persistent Graves' patients relative to newly diagnosed patients.

This sample also belongs to another study, concerning T cells in Graves' hyperthyroidism and ophthalmopathy.

The clonotype originates from a woman aged 25 to 39 with Graves disease. Sequencing used peripheral blood mononuclear cells (PBMCs), obtained at new diagnosis, from a patient treated with antithyroid drugs. The chain carries TRBV7-9 and TRBJ1-1; D not certain. This CDR3 reads CASSLGIRLEELNTEAFF. The CDR3, as DNA: TGTGCCAGCAGCTTAGGTATTAGGCTGGAGGAATTGAACACTGAAGCTTTCTTT.